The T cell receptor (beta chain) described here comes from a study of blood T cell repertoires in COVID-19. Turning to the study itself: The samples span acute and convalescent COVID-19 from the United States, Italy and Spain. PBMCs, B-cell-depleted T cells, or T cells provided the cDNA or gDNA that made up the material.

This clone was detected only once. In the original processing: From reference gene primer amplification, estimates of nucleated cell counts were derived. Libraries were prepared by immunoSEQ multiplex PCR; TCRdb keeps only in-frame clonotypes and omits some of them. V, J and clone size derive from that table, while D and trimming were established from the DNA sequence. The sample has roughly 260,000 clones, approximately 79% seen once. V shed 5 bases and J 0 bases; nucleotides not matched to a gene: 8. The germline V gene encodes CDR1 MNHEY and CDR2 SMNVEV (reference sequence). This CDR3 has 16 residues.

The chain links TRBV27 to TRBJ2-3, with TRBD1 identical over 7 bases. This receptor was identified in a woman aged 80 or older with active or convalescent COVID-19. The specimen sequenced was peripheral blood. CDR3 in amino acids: CASSLDRTISTDTQYF. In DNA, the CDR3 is TGTGCCAGCAGTCTGGACAGGACAATTAGCACAGATACGCAGTATTTT.